This TCR beta chain comes out of a study of cytomegalovirus exposure and HLA in healthy donors. Study overall: In an earlier analysis, around 100 million unique TCR beta sequences were found from 150 million to 200 million T cells. In terms of ancestry, the Caucasian-associated cluster contained about four fifths of the approximately 400 genotyped donors.

CDR3 length equals 12 residues. CDR1 and CDR2 (germline): MNHEY, SMNVEV (reference sequence). Trimming removed 6 bases from V and 6 bases from J, with 11 bases in between. Notes on the study in general: It emerged from a later analysis that several of the most significant clusters appeared to be linked to common viral pathogens. Reported performance of the classifier showed diagnosis of cytomegalovirus status with high specificity and sensitivity.

In the case of this clone: Its antigen remains unidentified.

The PCR contained 60 Vbeta and 13 Jbeta primers. The protocol was immunoSEQ multiplex PCR, while the TCRdb copy is restricted to in-frame clones and leaves out a portion. The sample includes 180,000 or so clones, under 90% of them seen just once. The source of this sequence is a male donor in good health and CMV-seronegative. Material: PBMCs. The gene calls are TRBV27 and TRBJ1-2; perhaps TRBD1 as D (6 bases). The CDR3 loop is CASRQAGDGYTF. Written as DNA, the CDR3 is TGTGCCAGCAGACAAGCAGGGGATGGCTACACCTTC.